The rows below give T cell receptor beta chains drawn from one sample of a study of blood T cell repertoires in COVID-19. Some clones are missing from TCRdb's copy, which holds only in-frame ones; the method was immunoSEQ multiplex PCR. This sample carries tens of thousands of clones, approximately 84% of them seen once, and the ten largest clones take 25% to 30%. Sequenced: peripheral blood. The receptors derive from a human donor in a cohort sampled during active COVID-19. Both conserved end residues are part of each CDR3. The D gene is left open where the match is weak. Clone size is stated in some rows and not others, as once, few, many or a class when expanded.

abundance: -
len: 14
d_gene: TRBD1
j_gene: TRBJ1-2
v_gene: TRBV5-6
CDR3nt: TGTGCCAGCAGCCCGGCGACAGGGGCCTATGGCTACACCTTC
CDR3aa: CASSPATGAYGYTF

abundance: -
len: 13
d_gene: TRBD2
j_gene: TRBJ2-1
v_gene: TRBV10-1
CDR3nt: TGCGCCAGCAGTGAGTTAGCGGGGGGCCCCAAGTTCTTC
CDR3aa: CASSELAGGPKFF

abundance: -
len: 18
d_gene: TRBD1
j_gene: TRBJ1-4
v_gene: TRBV18
CDR3nt: TGTGCCAGCTCACCTATTCCGGGACAGGGGGCGTCGGGTGAAAAACTGTTTTTT
CDR3aa: CASSPIPGQGASGEKLFF

abundance: -
len: 13
d_gene: -
j_gene: TRBJ2-7
v_gene: TRBV10-3
CDR3nt: TGTGCCATCAGTGCCACAGGGACCTACGAGCAGTACTTC
CDR3aa: CAISATGTYEQYF

abundance: -
len: 14
d_gene: TRBD1
j_gene: TRBJ1-6
v_gene: TRBV2
CDR3nt: TGTGCCAGCAGGGACAGGGAACCCTCTTCACCCCTCCACTTT
CDR3aa: CASRDREPSSPLHF

abundance: -
len: 14
d_gene: TRBD1
j_gene: TRBJ2-7
v_gene: TRBV28
CDR3nt: TGTGCCAGCACCCCCGGGACAGTGGTTTACGAGCAGTACTTC
CDR3aa: CASTPGTVVYEQYF

abundance: once
len: 17
d_gene: -
j_gene: TRBJ2-5
v_gene: TRBV11-3
CDR3nt: TGTGCCAGCAGCGACTTCGGCGGCTACAAGATCCAAGAGACCCAGTACTTC
CDR3aa: CASSDFGGYKIQETQYF

abundance: -
len: 14
d_gene: -
j_gene: TRBJ2-1
v_gene: TRBV7-2
CDR3nt: TGTGCCAGCAGCCCTACGAACAGGGACCGTGAGCAGTTCTTC
CDR3aa: CASSPTNRDREQFF

abundance: -
len: 14
d_gene: TRBD1
j_gene: TRBJ1-2
v_gene: TRBV4-2
CDR3nt: TGTGCCAGCAGCCCGGGACAGGCAAGCTATGGCTACACCTTC
CDR3aa: CASSPGQASYGYTF

abundance: -
len: 15
d_gene: -
j_gene: TRBJ2-5
v_gene: TRBV13
CDR3nt: TGTGCCAGCAGCTTAGGCCCTGCTAAGGGGGAGACCCAGTACTTC
CDR3aa: CASSLGPAKGETQYF

abundance: -
len: 17
d_gene: TRBD1
j_gene: TRBJ1-5
v_gene: TRBV4-2
CDR3nt: TGTGCCAGCAGCCCCCTCCGGGACAGCAATAGCAATCAGCCCCAGCATTTT
CDR3aa: CASSPLRDSNSNQPQHF

abundance: -
len: 14
d_gene: -
j_gene: TRBJ2-1
v_gene: TRBV11-2
CDR3nt: TGTGTCGTACGGTCGGGGGAGGCCTACAATGAGCAGTTCTTC
CDR3aa: CVVRSGEAYNEQFF

abundance: -
len: 15
d_gene: -
j_gene: TRBJ1-2
v_gene: TRBV3-1/TRBV3-2
CDR3nt: TGTGCCAGCAGCCAAGGCGTGGGAGCTAACTATGGCTACACCTTC
CDR3aa: CASSQGVGANYGYTF

abundance: -
len: 13
d_gene: -
j_gene: TRBJ2-1
v_gene: TRBV6-5
CDR3nt: TGTGCCAGCAGCAAAGGGGTTGACGGTGAGCAGTTCTTC
CDR3aa: CASSKGVDGEQFF

abundance: once
len: 16
d_gene: -
j_gene: TRBJ1-4
v_gene: TRBV6-1
CDR3nt: TGTGCCAGCAGTGAAGGGCTACCGGGACAAGGCGGAAAACTGTTTTTT
CDR3aa: CASSEGLPGQGGKLFF

abundance: -
len: 15
d_gene: TRBD1
j_gene: TRBJ2-3
v_gene: TRBV11-3
CDR3nt: TGTGCCAGCAGCTTGGGACAGGGTCTCGCAGATACGCAGTATTTT
CDR3aa: CASSLGQGLADTQYF

abundance: -
len: 15
d_gene: TRBD2
j_gene: TRBJ2-1
v_gene: TRBV7-2
CDR3nt: TGTGCCAGCAGCCCCCAGCGGGGGGAACTCGGTGAGCAGTTCTTC
CDR3aa: CASSPQRGELGEQFF

abundance: -
len: 15
d_gene: TRBD1
j_gene: TRBJ1-3
v_gene: TRBV27
CDR3nt: TGTGCCAGCAGTTTGGGGGGACAGGGTCGGAACACCATATATTTT
CDR3aa: CASSLGGQGRNTIYF

abundance: once
len: 15
d_gene: TRBD1
j_gene: TRBJ1-3
v_gene: TRBV28
CDR3nt: TGTGCCAGCAGTCAACAGGGGTCCTCTGGAAACACCATATATTTT
CDR3aa: CASSQQGSSGNTIYF

abundance: -
len: 16
d_gene: TRBD1
j_gene: TRBJ2-7
v_gene: TRBV5-1
CDR3nt: TGCGCCAGCAGCTCCGGGACAGGGGAGTTCGGGTACGAGCAGTACTTC
CDR3aa: CASSSGTGEFGYEQYF

abundance: -
len: 13
d_gene: -
j_gene: TRBJ1-2
v_gene: TRBV6-5
CDR3nt: TGTGCCAGCAGAGATGACAGGACCTTCAGCTACACCTTC
CDR3aa: CASRDDRTFSYTF

abundance: -
len: 13
d_gene: -
j_gene: TRBJ2-1
v_gene: TRBV19
CDR3nt: TGTGCCAGTACTCCAAACAGGGTCCATGAGCAGTTCTTC
CDR3aa: CASTPNRVHEQFF

abundance: -
len: 17
d_gene: TRBD1
j_gene: TRBJ2-7
v_gene: TRBV9
CDR3nt: TGTGCCAGCAGCTCCACCACAGGGGTCCCCTCTAGCCACGAGCAGTACTTC
CDR3aa: CASSSTTGVPSSHEQYF

abundance: -
len: 13
d_gene: -
j_gene: TRBJ2-1
v_gene: TRBV4-2
CDR3nt: TGTGCCAGCAGGGGCTATGATTACAATGAGCAGTTCTTC
CDR3aa: CASRGYDYNEQFF

abundance: few
len: 15
d_gene: TRBD2
j_gene: TRBJ2-3
v_gene: TRBV11-2
CDR3nt: TGTGCCAGCAGGATGGGGGTAGCGGGTAGGGATACGCAGTATTTT
CDR3aa: CASRMGVAGRDTQYF

abundance: -
len: 15
d_gene: -
j_gene: TRBJ1-2
v_gene: TRBV7-2
CDR3nt: TGTGCCAGCAGCTTAGAGCGGGGGGCGCAGCATGGCTACACCTTC
CDR3aa: CASSLERGAQHGYTF

abundance: -
len: 15
d_gene: TRBD1
j_gene: TRBJ1-3
v_gene: TRBV9
CDR3nt: TGTGCCAGCAGCGTCCGGACAGGGGGTGGAAACACCATATATTTT
CDR3aa: CASSVRTGGGNTIYF

abundance: -
len: 16
d_gene: TRBD2
j_gene: TRBJ2-3
v_gene: TRBV13
CDR3nt: TGTGCCAGCAGCTACCCGGGTAGCGGGGGCACAGATACGCAGTATTTT
CDR3aa: CASSYPGSGGTDTQYF

abundance: -
len: 16
d_gene: TRBD2
j_gene: TRBJ2-3
v_gene: TRBV7-2
CDR3nt: TGTGCCAGCAGCTGGACTAGCGGGGGGTTCACAGATACGCAGTATTTT
CDR3aa: CASSWTSGGFTDTQYF

abundance: -
len: 16
d_gene: -
j_gene: TRBJ1-6
v_gene: TRBV3-1/TRBV3-2
CDR3nt: TGTGCCAGCAGCCAAGAAGGTTCCGGCGGGAATTCACCCCTCCACTTT
CDR3aa: CASSQEGSGGNSPLHF

abundance: once
len: 13
d_gene: TRBD1
j_gene: TRBJ1-1
v_gene: TRBV6-4
CDR3nt: TGTGCCAGCACCGGGACAGCCAACACTGAAGCTTTCTTT
CDR3aa: CASTGTANTEAFF

abundance: -
len: 15
d_gene: TRBD2
j_gene: TRBJ2-5
v_gene: TRBV2
CDR3nt: TGTGCCAGGACACGGGGCAGCGGGGCAGGAGAGACCCAGTACTTC
CDR3aa: CARTRGSGAGETQYF

abundance: -
len: 15
d_gene: -
j_gene: TRBJ2-6
v_gene: TRBV6-2/TRBV6-3
CDR3nt: TGTGCCAGCAGTTACGGGGGCCCTGGGGCCAACGTCCTGACTTTC
CDR3aa: CASSYGGPGANVLTF

abundance: once
len: 13
d_gene: -
j_gene: TRBJ2-3
v_gene: TRBV5-5
CDR3nt: TGTGCCAGCAGCTTGGTCGGGGCAGATACGCAGTATTTT
CDR3aa: CASSLVGADTQYF

abundance: few
len: 11
d_gene: -
j_gene: TRBJ2-7
v_gene: TRBV5-4
CDR3nt: TGTGCCAGCAGCCAGGGATACGAGCAGTACTTC
CDR3aa: CASSQGYEQYF

abundance: -
len: 14
d_gene: TRBD1
j_gene: TRBJ2-7
v_gene: TRBV11-2
CDR3nt: TGTGCCAGCAGCTTAAGGAGACAGGGCTACGAGCAGTACTTC
CDR3aa: CASSLRRQGYEQYF

abundance: few
len: 15
d_gene: TRBD2
j_gene: TRBJ2-7
v_gene: TRBV27
CDR3nt: TGTGCCAGCAGTTCCGCTAGCGGAAACTCCTACGAGCAGTACTTC
CDR3aa: CASSSASGNSYEQYF

abundance: few
len: 15
d_gene: -
j_gene: TRBJ2-2
v_gene: TRBV18
CDR3nt: TGTGCCAGCTCATTCAGGGCAGGGGACACCGGGGAGCTGTTTTTT
CDR3aa: CASSFRAGDTGELFF

abundance: -
len: 14
d_gene: TRBD2
j_gene: TRBJ2-3
v_gene: TRBV2
CDR3nt: TGTGCCAGCAAAACTAGCGGGGGCGCAGATACGCAGTATTTT
CDR3aa: CASKTSGGADTQYF

abundance: -
len: 14
d_gene: -
j_gene: TRBJ2-7
v_gene: TRBV5-1
CDR3nt: TGCGCCAGCAGCTTGGACGGGACTTCCTACGAGCAGTACTTC
CDR3aa: CASSLDGTSYEQYF

abundance: -
len: 13
d_gene: -
j_gene: TRBJ1-3
v_gene: TRBV2
CDR3nt: TGTGCCAGCAGCGGGACTTCTGGAAACACCATATATTTT
CDR3aa: CASSGTSGNTIYF

abundance: -
len: 14
d_gene: -
j_gene: TRBJ2-7
v_gene: TRBV4-1
CDR3nt: TGCGCCAGCAGCCAAGTGGCGGGACAGTACGAGCAGTACTTC
CDR3aa: CASSQVAGQYEQYF

abundance: once
len: 16
d_gene: TRBD1
j_gene: TRBJ1-2
v_gene: TRBV19
CDR3nt: TGTGCCAGTAGGCCACGACCGGGACAGGGGTGGAATGGCTACACCTTC
CDR3aa: CASRPRPGQGWNGYTF

abundance: -
len: 13
d_gene: -
j_gene: TRBJ1-5
v_gene: TRBV28
CDR3nt: TGTGCCAGCAGTTACGCGGGGGATCAGCCCCAGCATTTT
CDR3aa: CASSYAGDQPQHF

abundance: -
len: 13
d_gene: -
j_gene: TRBJ2-1
v_gene: TRBV19
CDR3nt: TGTGCCAGTAGTATAGTTGTCCGGAATGAGCAGTTCTTC
CDR3aa: CASSIVVRNEQFF

abundance: -
len: 16
d_gene: TRBD1
j_gene: TRBJ1-4
v_gene: TRBV4-1
CDR3nt: TGCGCCAGCAGCCAAGGATACAGGGGTCGAAATGAAAAACTGTTTTTT
CDR3aa: CASSQGYRGRNEKLFF

abundance: -
len: 16
d_gene: -
j_gene: TRBJ1-3
v_gene: TRBV11-2
CDR3nt: TGTGCCAGCAGCTTAATAGAAAGGGGATCTGGAAACACCATATATTTT
CDR3aa: CASSLIERGSGNTIYF

abundance: once
len: 16
d_gene: TRBD2
j_gene: TRBJ2-5
v_gene: TRBV7-3
CDR3nt: TGTGCCAGCAGCTTAAGCGCGGGGGGCCGCTCGGAGACCCAGTACTTC
CDR3aa: CASSLSAGGRSETQYF

abundance: once
len: 16
d_gene: -
j_gene: TRBJ2-3
v_gene: TRBV10-2
CDR3nt: TGCGCCAGCAGTGAACAAAGAGGGGGGGCCACAGATACGCAGTATTTT
CDR3aa: CASSEQRGGATDTQYF

abundance: once
len: 17
d_gene: -
j_gene: TRBJ1-1
v_gene: TRBV15
CDR3nt: TGTGCCACCAGCAGAGAAATATCCCCACAGGAGAACACTGAAGCTTTCTTT
CDR3aa: CATSREISPQENTEAFF

abundance: -
len: 15
d_gene: TRBD1
j_gene: TRBJ2-2
v_gene: TRBV5-1
CDR3nt: TGCGCCAGCAGCTTGGGGGCAGGGGGCACCGGGGAGCTGTTTTTT
CDR3aa: CASSLGAGGTGELFF